The 28 T cell receptor beta chains reported below all come from one sample, sequenced in a study of T cells in Graves' hyperthyroidism and ophthalmopathy (dated by TCRdb to the late 2010s). Library generation was performed with multiplex PCR. Instrument on record: Illumina HiSeq 2000. The TCR beta CDR3 regions were amplified from RNA transcripts. The first round of RT-PCR for the TCR CDR3 was performed with the HTBI primer set and the Qiagen OneStep RT-PCR kit. TCRdb reworked the public reads: Q25 trimming with fastp, MiXCR clone assembly, productive beta chains retained. Rows matching on CDR3 protein sequence are summarized as one entry with the most common DNA and genes. The sample yields about 840,000 distinct CDR3 sequences; about two fifths were counted once. About 9% of the sample lies in the top ten. Source material: blood. These receptors were obtained from a man between 18 and 35 years old with Graves' hyperthyroidism.

This clonotype was seen repeatedly, ten times or more. J is TRBJ1-1 and V is TRBV7-9; D is uncertain. CDR3 length: 13 residues. With 7 bases removed from V and 5 bases from J, the gap between germline ends came to 14 bases. CDR1 is SEHNR and CDR2 is FQNEAQ in the germline V gene (reference sequence). This chain's CDR3 is CASISGPLTEAFF. The DNA for the CDR3 is TGTGCCAGCATCTCTGGGCCTTTGACTGAAGCTTTCTTT.

The CDR3 spells CASSQLETEPDQPQHF. The CDR3 nucleotides read TGCGCCAGCAGCCAGCTTGAAACAGAACCGGATCAGCCCCAGCATTTT. This sequence joins TRBV4-1 and TRBJ1-5; D is undetermined. V was clipped by 3 bases and J by 5 bases, with 17 bases between them. Germline V gene lookup returns CDR1 MGHRA and CDR2 YSYEKL. This CDR3 is built from 16 residues.

This clonotype was recorded a few times. J is TRBJ1-1 and V is TRBV7-2; D gene ambiguous. Germline V gene lookup returns CDR1 SGHTA and CDR2 FQGNSA. The CDR3 is 13 amino acids. V lost 5 bases and J 1 base, leaving 8 bases between the germline ends. Here the CDR3 reads CASSNAGNTEAFF. CDR3 DNA sequence: TGTGCCAGCAGCAACGCCGGGAACACTGAAGCTTTCTTT.

This clonotype showed up many times. The chain uses TRBV10-3 and TRBJ2-5; TRBD1 is a possible D gene (6 bases). Germline CDR1 is ENHRY and CDR2 is SYGVKD. The CDR3 spans 15 residues. Trimming removed 1 base at V and 1 base at J, with 10 bases between. CDR3 nucleotide sequence: TGTGCCATCAGTGAGTTGACAGGTCTCCAAGAGACCCAGTACTTC. Translated: CAISELTGLQETQYF.

Points on this clonotype: The CDR3 end shows no conserved phenylalanine or tryptophan, and so a read error is likely. The chain uses TRBV7-9 and TRBJ1-1; D is uncertain. V was pared by 4 bases and J by 5 bases, with 11 bases between. The CDR3 sequence is 13 residues long. Germline V gives CDR1 SEHNR, CDR2 FQNEAQ (reference sequence). The CDR3 DNA reads TGTGCCAGCAGCTGGGCAGGAAAGACTGAAGCTTTCCTT. It translates to CASSWAGKTEAFL.

This chain links TRBV19 with TRBJ1-5; D is perhaps TRBD1 (6 bases). V gave up 7 bases and J gave up 4 bases, with 17 bases separating them. The CDR3 is made up of 15 amino acids. Looked up from germline, CDR1 is LNHDA and CDR2 is SQIVND (reference sequence). CDR3 sequence: CASKDTGFRNQPQHF. As DNA, the CDR3 is TGTGCCAGTAAGGATACAGGGTTTAGGAATCAGCCCCAGCATTTT. The full variable domain, rest sourced from reference TRBV19 and TRBJ1-5, is DGGITQSPKYLFRKEGQNVTLSCEQNLNHDAMYWYRQDPGQGLRLIYYSQIVNDFQKGDIAEGYSVSREKKESFPLTVTSAQKNPTAFYLCASKDTGFRNQPQHFGDGTRLSIL.

The chain joins TRBV6-6 to TRBJ2-2; unclear D gene. The germline V gene has CDR1 MNHNY and CDR2 SVGAGI (reference sequence). The V end lost 3 bases, the J end lost 2 bases, and 10 bases lay between the germline ends. The CDR3 sequence is 15 residues long. CDR3: CASSYGRSNTGELFF. The CDR3 DNA reads as TGTGCCAGCAGTTATGGACGTTCCAACACCGGGGAGCTGTTTTTT.

V usage is TRBV7-9 and J usage is TRBJ2-7; D perhaps matches TRBD2 (7 bases). Trimming pared 5 bases from V and 4 bases from J, leaving 18 bases between. This CDR3 contains 15 residues. Germline V lookup: CDR1 SEHNR, CDR2 FQNEAQ (reference sequence). CDR3 sequence reads: CASSPSEGGGYEQYF. CDR3 sequence (DNA): TGTGCCAGCAGCCCTTCCGAGGGAGGGGGTTACGAGCAGTACTTC.

The chain has TRBV7-2 and TRBJ2-7; D is perhaps TRBD1 or TRBD2 (6 bases each). The length of the CDR3 is 14 residues. From germline, CDR1 is SGHTA and CDR2 FQGNSA. Trimming took off 7 bases at V and 6 bases at J, with 19 bases between the two ends. In DNA, the CDR3 is TGTGCCAGCACCCACGGGGGCTCGCAACTCGAGCAGTACTTC. Translated: CASTHGGSQLEQYF.

V gene TRBV12-5 combines with J gene TRBJ1-1; 12 bases are a match to TRBD1. The germline V gene encodes CDR1 LGHNT and CDR2 FRNRAP. The junction had 3 bases not matched to a gene; V was cut back by 5 bases and J by 2 bases. The CDR3 totals 15 residues. CDR3 in amino acids: CASGLGTGGNTEAFF. The CDR3 region has the DNA TGTGCTAGTGGTCTGGGGACAGGGGGCAACACTGAAGCTTTCTTT.

This clonotype was detected a few times. The chain has TRBV5-1 and TRBJ1-1; TRBD1 aligns across 7 bases. The CDR3 is 14 amino acids. Trimming cost V 7 bases and J 1 base; bases outside gene matches: 7. CDR1 and CDR2 from the germline V gene are SGHRS and YFSETQ. CDR3 amino acids: CASARTGANTEAFF. In nucleotides, the CDR3 is TGCGCCAGCGCAAGAACAGGGGCGAACACTGAAGCTTTCTTT.

The CDR3 sequence is CASSQEGEVMNTEAFF. The CDR3 region has the DNA TGCGCCAGCAGCCAAGAAGGCGAGGTGATGAACACTGAAGCTTTCTTT. The chain joins TRBV4-3 to TRBJ1-1; unclear D gene. Per the germline V gene, CDR1 is LGHNA and CDR2 is YSLEER. CDR3 length equals 16 residues. V was clipped by 0 bases and J by 0 bases, with 11 bases between them.

This chain links TRBV29-1 with TRBJ1-4; tentative D call: TRBD1 (5 bases). V lost 6 bases, J lost 7 bases, and 12 bases lay in between. The CDR3 consists of 12 residues. Germline CDR1 is SQVTM and CDR2 is ANQGSEA. This chain's CDR3 is CSVDQQAEKLFF. CDR3 bases: TGCAGCGTAGATCAACAGGCTGAAAAACTGTTTTTT.

V and J are TRBV7-2 and TRBJ2-7, with a possible D match to TRBD1 (5 bases). Germline CDR1 is SGHTA and CDR2 is FQGNSA. The length of the CDR3 is 16 residues. V was cut by 6 bases and J by 1 base, with 19 bases left in between. CDR3 in amino acids: CASSYPGPLGSYEQYF. Written as DNA, the CDR3 is TGTGCCAGCAGTTACCCAGGGCCACTTGGTTCCTACGAGCAGTACTTC.

The genes are TRBV2 and TRBJ1-2; a possible D gene is TRBD1 (5 bases). Deletions cut 7 bases from V and 12 bases from J, with 18 bases between. This CDR3 contains 12 residues. Germline CDR1 SNHLY, CDR2 FYNNEI. The chain's CDR3 is CASTRDLSGNTF. The DNA for the CDR3 is TGTGCCAGCACTAGGGACCTCTCTGGAAACACCTTC.

About this clonotype: The junction differs from germline at one of its ends, possibly a read error. V and J are TRBV7-2 and TRBJ2-7; D ambiguous. CDR1 is SGHTA, CDR2 FQGNSA, per germline. This CDR3 has 14 amino acids. The CDR3 here is CASSLAWGTYGQYF. The CDR3, as DNA: TGTGCCAGCAGCTTGGCATGGGGAACCTACGGGCAGTACTTC.

This clonotype was seen more than once but under ten times. The V gene is TRBV24-1, the J gene TRBJ2-5, with D perhaps TRBD2 (5 bases). The J call is uncertain, as TRBJ2-1 better fits the DNA end. Looked up from germline, CDR1 is KGHDR and CDR2 is SFDVKD. The CDR3 consists of 15 residues. The CDR3 loop reads CATSDSTDSRHEQFF. In DNA, the CDR3 is TGTGCCACCAGTGATTCCACGGACTCCCGCCATGAGCAGTTCTTC.

The chain is built from TRBV20-1 and TRBJ2-7; 11 positions match TRBD1. The CDR3 length is 14 residues. Germline V gene data show CDR1 as DFQATT and CDR2 as SNEGSKA (reference sequence). Trimming took 4 bases from V and 4 from J; bases not matched to a gene: 6. The chain's CDR3 is CSATQDRGLYEQYF. CDR3 sequence (DNA): TGCAGTGCTACTCAGGACAGGGGGCTATACGAGCAGTACTTC.

The chain has TRBV6-2 or TRBV6-3 and TRBJ2-7; D is ambiguous. V lost 2 bases and J 3 bases, leaving 8 bases between the germline ends. Germline V gives CDR1 MNHEY, CDR2 SVGEGT. The CDR3 sequence is 13 residues long. CDR3 protein: CASSYQSYYEQYF. CDR3 in DNA: TGTGCCAGCAGTTACCAGTCCTACTACGAGCAGTACTTC.

Notes on this clonotype: Sequence at one end of the junction differs from germline and may be a read error. This rearrangement joins TRBV24-1 to TRBJ2-7; tentatively, D is TRBD2 (6 bases). This CDR3 is 16 amino acids long. In germline, CDR1 is KGHDR, CDR2 SFDVKD. Written as DNA, the CDR3 is TGTGCCAGCAGTTACTCCGGAGGGACGGTAACCTACGAGCAGTACTTC. Protein: CASSYSGGTVTYEQYF.

The sample holds many counts of this clonotype. The V call is TRBV10-3, the J call TRBJ2-7; D is tentatively TRBD1 or TRBD2 (5 bases each). With 1 base removed from V and 7 bases from J, the gap between germline ends came to 14 bases. The CDR3 runs to 14 residues. Looked up from germline, CDR1 is ENHRY and CDR2 is SYGVKD. CDR3 nucleotide sequence: TGTGCCATCAGTGAGTTAACTCCTGGGGGAGAGCAGTACTTC. It yields the protein CAISELTPGGEQYF.

The V gene is TRBV2, the J gene TRBJ2-7; D uncertain. Deletions cut 8 bases from V and 0 bases from J, with 5 bases between. The CDR3 is 11 residues long. The germline V gene has CDR1 SNHLY and CDR2 FYNNEI. The CDR3 coding sequence is TGTGCCAGCCGGATCTCCTACGAGCAGTACTTC. Translating it yields CASRISYEQYF. Full variable domain (outside the CDR3, taken from reference TRBV2 and TRBJ2-7): EPEVTQTPSHQVTQMGQEVILRCVPISNHLYFYWYRQILGQKVEFLVSFYNNEISEKSEIFDDQFSVERPDGSNFTLKIRSTKLEDSAMYFCASRISYEQYFGPGTRLTVT.

Of note for this clonotype: Possible read error: a much larger clone is one base away. The chain couples TRBV12-3 or TRBV12-4 to TRBJ1-5; D remains ambiguous. This CDR3 spans 14 amino acids. The CDR3 loop reads CASSTRRGKQPQHF. CDR3 in DNA: TGTGCCAGCAGTACTCGACGAGGCAAACAGCCCCAGCATTTT.

This clonotype was observed a few times. V is TRBV5-8 and J is TRBJ1-1; 9 bases are a match to TRBD1. Trimming at V came to 4 bases and at J to 3 bases, leaving 7 bases not matched to a gene. Germline CDR1 and CDR2: SGHTS and YDEGEE. This CDR3 has 15 residues. The CDR3 loop reads CASSGGQGWDTEAFF. CDR3 sequence (DNA): TGTGCCAGCAGCGGGGGACAGGGTTGGGACACTGAAGCTTTCTTT. Full variable domain (remainder filled in from reference TRBV5-8 and TRBJ1-1): EAGVTQSPTHLIKTRGQQATLRCSPISGHTSVYWYQQALGLGLQFLLWYDEGEERNRGNFPPRFSGRQFPNYSSELNVNALELEDSALYLCASSGGQGWDTEAFFGQGTRLTVV.

The DNA of the CDR3 is TGTGCCAGCTCTTACAGGGTCAACACCGGGGAGCTGTTTTTT. Translation: CASSYRVNTGELFF. The V call is TRBV2, the J call TRBJ2-2; D is possibly TRBD1 (6 bases). Trimming left V 8 bases short and J 2 bases short, with 12 bases between. Looked up from germline, CDR1 is SNHLY and CDR2 is FYNNEI. The CDR3 runs to 14 residues.

The chain employs TRBV5-1 and TRBJ1-1; TRBD1 matches at 8 bases. The trim removed 4 bases at V and 0 bases at J, leaving 8 bases unmatched. This CDR3 is 16 amino acids long. Germline loops: CDR1 SGHRS, CDR2 YFSETQ. CDR3 residues: CASSPSGQGVNTEAFF. CDR3 DNA: TGCGCCAGCAGCCCGAGCGGACAGGGAGTGAACACTGAAGCTTTCTTT.

This chain uses TRBV24-1 with TRBJ1-2, with D perhaps TRBD1 (5 bases). Germline V gene data show CDR1 as KGHDR and CDR2 as SFDVKD. This CDR3 comprises 13 residues. Trimming pared 8 bases from V and 4 bases from J, leaving 13 bases between. The CDR3 here is CATTKQGGYGYTF. Here the CDR3 DNA reads TGTGCCACCACCAAGCAGGGCGGCTATGGCTACACCTTC.

This chain uses TRBV7-9 with TRBJ1-2; possibly TRBD1 for D (5 bases). Per the germline V gene, CDR1 is SEHNR and CDR2 is FQNEAQ (reference sequence). CDR3 size: 15 residues. V shed 3 bases and J shed 3 bases, with 14 bases lying between them. The CDR3 protein is CASSFSGRGDYGYTF. The CDR3 region has the DNA TGTGCCAGCAGCTTTTCCGGCCGAGGGGACTATGGCTACACCTTC.